Each of the 32 T cell receptor beta chains below was sequenced from the same sample in a study of cytomegalovirus exposure and HLA in healthy donors. 13 Jbeta primers and 60 Vbeta primers were used for the PCR. The data were produced by immunoSEQ multiplex PCR, yet TCRdb's version contains in-frame clones alone and is incomplete. The repertoire holds 200,000 to 250,000 clones, with 85% to 90% as singletons. Sequenced sample: PBMCs. The receptors here all came from a human donor in good health.

The chain carries TRBV14 and TRBJ1-1; the D is unclear. Germline CDR1 reads SGHDN; CDR2 reads FVKESK. CDR3 length: 13 amino acids. The ends were cut back, 6 bases at V and 1 base at J, with 9 bases in the middle. CDR3 sequence: CASSNTANTEAFF. The CDR3 region has the DNA TGTGCCAGCAGTAATACAGCGAACACTGAAGCTTTCTTT.

V is TRBV4-1 and J is TRBJ2-1, with D maybe TRBD2 (6 bases). Germline CDR1 MGHRA, CDR2 YSYEKL. The CDR3 covers 17 residues. Trimming removed 3 bases from V and 0 bases from J, with 15 bases in between. The CDR3 DNA is TGCGCCAGCAGCCACGGCCTGGCGGACTACTCCTACAATGAGCAGTTCTTC. This gives the protein CASSHGLADYSYNEQFF.

The chain is built from TRBV6-5 and TRBJ2-5; TRBD2 might be the D (5 bases). The end of the DNA is better explained by TRBJ2-7, so the J call may be wrong. Looked up from germline, CDR1 is MNHEY and CDR2 is SVGAGI. This CDR3 is 14 amino acids long. CDR3 nucleotide sequence: TGTGCCAGCAGTTTGGTTGGGAGCTCCTACGAGCAGTACTTC. It is translated as CASSLVGSSYEQYF.

The chain joins TRBV4-1 to TRBJ2-4, with 9 nucleotides matching TRBD2. Per the germline V gene, CDR1 is MGHRA and CDR2 is YSYEKL. The CDR3 runs 19 residues. With V trimmed by 1 base and J by 5 bases, 15 bases remained unmatched. The CDR3, as DNA: TGCGCCAGCAGCCAAGGTCCTCGGAGGGCTAGCGGGAAGGAAAACATTCAGTACTTC. Amino acid sequence: CASSQGPRRASGKENIQYF.

V is TRBV10-3 and J is TRBJ1-5, with a possible D match to TRBD1 (5 bases). The germline V and J ends were trimmed by 5 bases and 0 bases, with 14 bases remaining between them. Germline loops: CDR1 ENHRY, CDR2 SYGVKD. There are 16 residues in the CDR3. The CDR3 DNA reads as TGTGCCATCAGTTGGGGAGGCAGGGATAGCAATCAGCCCCAGCATTTT. Translating it yields CAISWGGRDSNQPQHF.

This sequence joins TRBV9 and TRBJ2-7; 7 positions match TRBD1. CDR1 is SGDLS, CDR2 YYNGEE, per germline. The CDR3 is 15 residues long. Trimming cost V 2 bases and J 3 bases; bases outside gene matches: 8. The CDR3 reads CASSVQGESGYEQYF. The CDR3 DNA sequence: TGTGCCAGCAGCGTTCAGGGGGAATCCGGCTACGAGCAGTACTTC.

The chain is built from TRBV27 and TRBJ2-1; possible D gene TRBD2, 6 bases. The CDR3 runs to 15 residues. The V end was cut by 2 bases, the J end by 9 bases, with 17 bases between. The germline gives CDR1 MNHEY, CDR2 SMNVEV (reference sequence). The CDR3 DNA reads TGTGCCAGCAGTTTACAAGGTCGCCCGACTAGTGAGCAGTTCTTC. Translation gives CASSLQGRPTSEQFF.

This chain connects TRBV25-1 to TRBJ1-3, with no clear D. Germline loops: CDR1 MGHDK, CDR2 SYGVNS. V lost 4 bases to trimming and J lost 4 bases, with 5 bases between them. This CDR3 spans 12 amino acids. CDR3 DNA sequence: TGTGCCAGCAGTGGCAGGGGAAACACCATATATTTT. Translation gives CASSGRGNTIYF. Full variable domain (missing parts from reference TRBV25-1 and TRBJ1-3): EADIYQTPRYLVIGTGKKITLECSQTMGHDKMYWYQQDPGMELHLIHYSYGVNSTEKGDLSSESTVSRIRTEHFPLTLESARPSHTSQYLCASSGRGNTIYFGEGSWLTVV.

The chain links TRBV4-2 to TRBJ2-1; 7 nucleotides agree with TRBD2. The CDR3 consists of 16 residues. Germline assignment: CDR1 LGHNA and CDR2 YNFKEQ. V lost 0 bases to trimming and J lost 5 bases; unmatched junction nucleotides: 7. This CDR3 reads CASSQDWAGVHNEQFF. CDR3 bases: TGTGCCAGCAGCCAAGATTGGGCGGGAGTCCACAATGAGCAGTTCTTC.

This clone was detected a few times. This chain links TRBV9 with TRBJ1-2, with D unresolved. V was clipped by 1 base and J by 1 base, with 11 bases between them. This CDR3 comprises 15 residues. Per the germline V gene, CDR1 is SGDLS and CDR2 is YYNGEE. The CDR3 is CASSVSPSINYGYTF. CDR3 DNA: TGTGCCAGCAGCGTAAGCCCCTCGATTAACTATGGCTACACCTTC.

This chain joins TRBV14 and TRBJ2-1; a possible D gene is TRBD1 (6 bases). The CDR3 covers 13 residues. The germline CDR1 and CDR2 sequences are SGHDN and FVKESK. V lost 1 base to trimming and J lost 6 bases, with 7 bases between them. In DNA, the CDR3 is TGTGCCAGCAGCCAAGTAGGGGGCAATGAGCAGTTCTTC. It yields the protein CASSQVGGNEQFF. Using reference TRBV14 and TRBJ2-1 for the parts outside the CDR3, the full variable domain is EAGVTQFPSHSVIEKGQTVTLRCDPISGHDNLYWYRRVMGKEIKFLLHFVKESKQDESGMPNNRFLAERTGGTYSTLKVQPAELEDSGVYFCASSQVGGNEQFFGPGTRLTVL.

A remark on this clone: The same CDR3 also results from other DNA sequences found in this sample. The CDR3 sequence: CASSAGPTSGSFDEQFF. Here the CDR3 DNA reads TGTGCCAGCAGCGCCGGGCCGACTAGCGGGAGCTTCGATGAGCAGTTCTTC. The chain carries TRBV9 and TRBJ2-1; 12 bases fit TRBD2. The V segment lost 3 bases and the J segment 8 bases; nucleotides outside the gene matches: 12. From germline, CDR1 is SGDLS and CDR2 YYNGEE. CDR3 length equals 17 residues. Drawing the rest from reference TRBV9 and TRBJ2-1, the complete variable domain is DSGVTQTPKHLITATGQRVTLRCSPRSGDLSVYWYQQSLDQGLQFLIQYYNGEERAKGNILERFSAQQFPDLHSELNLSSLELGDSALYFCASSAGPTSGSFDEQFFGPGTRLTVL.

The gene calls are TRBV6-5 and TRBJ2-5; 11 nucleotides line up with TRBD2. This CDR3 contains 15 residues. Germline V gives CDR1 MNHEY, CDR2 SVGAGI. J was trimmed by 5 bases and V by 7 bases; bases with no gene match: 9. The CDR3: CASTFSGRASETQYF. In DNA, the CDR3 is TGTGCCAGCACTTTTAGCGGGAGGGCCAGCGAGACCCAGTACTTC.

This clone appeared a few times. This sequence joins TRBV4-3 and TRBJ2-2; 8 bases align to TRBD2. Germline V gene lookup returns CDR1 LGHNA and CDR2 YSLEER. The CDR3 spans 16 residues. V gave up 0 bases and J gave up 6 bases; unmatched junction bases: 6. DNA for the CDR3: TGCGCCAGCAGCCAAGATCTTACTAGCGGCCCCGGGGAGCTGTTTTTT. Its protein product is CASSQDLTSGPGELFF.

The chain uses TRBV11-1 and TRBJ2-7, with a possible D match to TRBD2 (5 bases). The CDR3 totals 14 residues. CDR1 and CDR2 from the germline V gene are SGHAT and FQDESV (reference sequence). The V end was cut by 1 base, the J end by 0 bases, with 7 bases between. CDR3 in amino acids: CASSLEADSYEQYF. CDR3 coding DNA: TGTGCCAGCAGCTTAGAAGCGGACTCCTACGAGCAGTACTTC. Full variable domain (rest looked up from reference TRBV11-1 and TRBJ2-7): EAEVAQSPRYKITEKSQAVAFWCDPISGHATLYWYRQILGQGPELLVQFQDESVVDDSQLPKDRFSAERLKGVDSTLKIQPAELGDSAMYLCASSLEADSYEQYFGPGTRLTVT.

This clone was observed a few times. V is TRBV19 and J is TRBJ2-1, with TRBD1 identical over 8 bases. The CDR3 consists of 16 residues. Per germline, CDR1 LNHDA and CDR2 SQIVND (reference sequence). Losses at the gene ends were 6 bases for V and 4 bases for J; bases not matched to a gene: 11. CDR3 sequence: CASSFDAGGYYNEQFF. In DNA form, the CDR3 reads TGTGCCAGTAGCTTCGACGCAGGGGGCTATTACAATGAGCAGTTCTTC.

V and J are TRBV7-2 and TRBJ1-5; 8 bases match TRBD1. V lost 2 bases, J lost 2 bases, and 5 bases stayed unmatched. Per the germline V gene, CDR1 is SGHTA and CDR2 is FQGNSA. This CDR3 region has 16 residues. The CDR3 loop reads CASSLRTGMGNQPQHF. CDR3 DNA sequence: TGTGCCAGCAGCTTAAGGACAGGGATGGGCAATCAGCCCCAGCATTTT.

To note about this clone: Other DNA sequences in this sample translate to the same CDR3. The CDR3 coding sequence is TGTGCCTGGAGTGTGCGGTACGAGCAGTACTTC. Its translation is CAWSVRYEQYF. V usage is TRBV30 and J usage is TRBJ2-7; the D is unclear. Germline lookup yields CDR1 GTSNPN and CDR2 SVGIG (reference sequence). The CDR3 extends over 11 amino acids. V was trimmed by 0 bases and J by 4 bases, leaving 4 bases between them.

The genes are TRBV7-9 and TRBJ2-7, with a weak D call TRBD2 (5 bases). The V gene lost 3 bases and the J gene lost 0 bases, with 9 bases spanning the gap. The CDR3 contains 14 residues. Germline V gene lookup returns CDR1 SEHNR and CDR2 FQNEAQ (reference sequence). CDR3 bases: TGTGCCAGCAGCTTTCCTGGAGGCTCCTACGAGCAGTACTTC. Its protein product is CASSFPGGSYEQYF.

This sequence joins TRBV10-3 and TRBJ2-2; possible D gene TRBD2, 6 bases. The CDR3 extends over 16 amino acids. V was pared by 5 bases and J by 0 bases, with 13 bases between. Germline lookup yields CDR1 ENHRY and CDR2 SYGVKD. The chain's CDR3 is CAISPNGLPNTGELFF. In DNA form, the CDR3 reads TGTGCCATCAGTCCTAACGGACTACCGAACACCGGGGAGCTGTTTTTT.

This clone was seen only once. This chain joins TRBV7-9 and TRBJ1-4; D is unresolved. V was shortened by 2 bases and J by 4 bases, with 8 bases between the two germline ends. CDR1 is SEHNR and CDR2 is FQNEAQ in the germline V gene (reference sequence). The CDR3 has 14 amino acids. The CDR3 DNA is TGTGCCAGCAGCTTATCTGAGAGTAATGAAAAACTGTTTTTT. Its translation is CASSLSESNEKLFF.

The rearrangement uses TRBV14 and TRBJ2-2; D call uncertain. Germline CDR1 is SGHDN and CDR2 is FVKESK. The CDR3 covers 14 residues. V was cut by 8 bases and J by 8 bases, with 18 bases left in between. The CDR3 sequence is CASRSIYPGGELFF. CDR3 in DNA: TGTGCCAGCCGATCAATCTACCCCGGGGGGGAGCTGTTTTTT.

This chain uses TRBV19 with TRBJ1-1; D possibly corresponds to TRBD1 (5 bases). The germline V gene encodes CDR1 LNHDA and CDR2 SQIVND (reference sequence). The CDR3 has 20 amino acids. Trimming removed 3 bases from V and 0 bases from J, with 26 bases in between. CDR3 sequence reads: CASSIGLWQGGRLMNTEAFF. The DNA of the CDR3 is TGTGCCAGTAGTATCGGGTTGTGGCAGGGCGGACGATTGATGAACACTGAAGCTTTCTTT.

The V gene is TRBV19, the J gene TRBJ2-7; 8 bases agree with TRBD2. The ends lost 4 bases at V and 4 bases at J; junction bases unmatched: 9. CDR1 is LNHDA, CDR2 SQIVND, per germline (reference sequence). There are 15 residues in the CDR3. CDR3 region: CASSKISGNAYEQYF. The CDR3 region has the DNA TGTGCCAGTAGTAAGATTAGCGGGAATGCATACGAGCAGTACTTC.

A single count supports this clone. V and J are TRBV19 and TRBJ2-7, with D uncertain. Germline assignment: CDR1 LNHDA and CDR2 SQIVND (reference sequence). The CDR3 has 14 amino acids. V was shortened by 5 bases and J by 0 bases, with 11 bases between the two germline ends. The CDR3 loop is CASSGEGNSYEQYF. CDR3 bases: TGTGCCAGTAGTGGAGAAGGAAACTCCTACGAGCAGTACTTC.

The rearrangement joins TRBV10-3 to TRBJ2-1, with 13 bases lining up with TRBD2. V lost 6 bases and J lost 5; bases outside the gene matches: 7. The V gene's germline CDR1 is ENHRY and CDR2 SYGVKD. This CDR3 has 16 residues. CDR3 loop: CAIRDPGLAGNNEQFF. The DNA for the CDR3 is TGTGCCATCAGAGACCCGGGACTAGCGGGAAACAATGAGCAGTTCTTC.

On this clone: Mismatch with germline at one junction end may stem from a read error. The CDR3, as DNA: TGTTCCAGCAGCTTCGGACAGGGGGTGGGCTACACCTTC. Residues: CSSSFGQGVGYTF. The rearrangement joins TRBV7-9 to TRBJ1-2; TRBD1 agrees at 10 bases. This CDR3 comprises 13 residues. CDR1 is SEHNR, CDR2 FQNEAQ, per germline (reference sequence).

J is TRBJ2-3 and V is TRBV15, with D unclear. V was pared by 2 bases and J by 2 bases, with 2 bases between. Looked up from germline, CDR1 is LNHNV and CDR2 is YYDKDF (reference sequence). This CDR3 contains 12 residues. In nucleotides, the CDR3 is TGTGCCACCAGCAGACACACAGATACGCAGTATTTT. Its protein product is CATSRHTDTQYF.

The V gene is TRBV9, the J gene TRBJ2-7; D is perhaps TRBD2 (6 bases). V was clipped by 0 bases and J by 6 bases, with 16 bases between them. The CDR3 is 15 amino acids. Germline CDR1 reads SGDLS; CDR2 reads YYNGEE. The CDR3 DNA reads as TGTGCCAGCAGCGTAGCGGCCGCGGGATTTTTCGAGCAGTACTTC. This gives the protein CASSVAAAGFFEQYF. The entire variable domain, with the rest obtained from reference TRBV9 and TRBJ2-7, is as follows: DSGVTQTPKHLITATGQRVTLRCSPRSGDLSVYWYQQSLDQGLQFLIQYYNGEERAKGNILERFSAQQFPDLHSELNLSSLELGDSALYFCASSVAAAGFFEQYFGPGTRLTVT.

The chain couples TRBV27 to TRBJ2-3, with a possible D match to TRBD2 (5 bases). Trimming left V 10 bases short and J 6 bases short, with 20 bases between. The CDR3 loop spans 14 amino acids. CDR1 is MNHEY and CDR2 is SMNVEV in the germline V gene (reference sequence). CDR3 amino acids: CATAGEFSQDTQYF. CDR3 sequence (DNA): TGTGCCACCGCCGGGGAGTTCAGCCAGGATACGCAGTATTTT.

This clone appeared a single time. In the same sample, other DNA sequences code for this CDR3. The chain combines TRBV28 with TRBJ2-7; the D gene is possibly TRBD2 (5 bases). CDR3 size: 12 residues. Germline CDR1 MDHEN, CDR2 SYDVKM. V shed 1 base and J shed 4 bases, with 5 bases lying between them. In nucleotides, the CDR3 is TGTGCCAGCAGTTTATCGGGATACGAGCAGTACTTC. This sequence encodes CASSLSGYEQYF.

The rearrangement joins TRBV5-1 to TRBJ2-2; TRBD1 is a possible D gene (6 bases). Per the germline V gene, CDR1 is SGHRS and CDR2 is YFSETQ. Trimming shortened V by 5 bases and J by 0 bases, and 14 bases separated the two germline ends. The CDR3 consists of 16 residues. The CDR3 bases are TGCGCCAGCAGTAGGGCCGGGACACCGAACACCGGGGAGCTGTTTTTT. Protein sequence: CASSRAGTPNTGELFF.